This T cell receptor (beta chain) was sequenced during a study of regulatory and conventional T cells in breast cancer. Each CDR3 protein is one row after TCRdb ran MiXCR on the PCR reads. The table shows around 16,000 distinct CDR3 sequences, with 30% to 35% occurring only once. A single count supports this clonotype. One junction end disagrees with the germline gene, perhaps due to a read error. Per the germline V gene, CDR1 is SGDLS and CDR2 is YYNGEE. CDR3 length: 14 residues. The sample taken for sequencing was conventional T cells from blood. This chain connects TRBV9 to TRBJ2-5, with 10 bases that match TRBD2. The sequence was obtained from a female donor in good health. The CDR3 DNA reads as TGTGTCAGCAGCCTAGCGGGGGAGACGCAGACCCAGTACTTC. Protein sequence: CVSSLAGETQTQYF.